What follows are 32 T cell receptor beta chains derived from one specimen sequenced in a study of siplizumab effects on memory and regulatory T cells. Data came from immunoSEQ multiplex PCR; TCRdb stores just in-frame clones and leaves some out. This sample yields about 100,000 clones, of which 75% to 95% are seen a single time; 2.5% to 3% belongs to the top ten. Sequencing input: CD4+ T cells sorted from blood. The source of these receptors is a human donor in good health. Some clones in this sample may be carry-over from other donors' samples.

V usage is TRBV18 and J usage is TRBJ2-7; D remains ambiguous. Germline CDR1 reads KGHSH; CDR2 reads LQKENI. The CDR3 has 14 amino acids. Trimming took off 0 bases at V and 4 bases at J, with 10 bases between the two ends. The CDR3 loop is CASSPPSTEYEQYF. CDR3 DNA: TGTGCCAGCTCACCACCGTCCACAGAATACGAGCAGTACTTC.

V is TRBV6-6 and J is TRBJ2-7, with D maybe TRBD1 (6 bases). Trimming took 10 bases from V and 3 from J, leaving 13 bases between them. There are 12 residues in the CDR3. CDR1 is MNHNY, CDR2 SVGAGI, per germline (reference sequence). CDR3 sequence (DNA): TGTGCCACCCACAGGGTGCGCTACGAGCAGTACTTC. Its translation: CATHRVRYEQYF.

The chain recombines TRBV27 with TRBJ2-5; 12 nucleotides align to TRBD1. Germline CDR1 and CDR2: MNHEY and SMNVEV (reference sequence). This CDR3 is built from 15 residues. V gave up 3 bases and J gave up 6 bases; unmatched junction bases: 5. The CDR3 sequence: CASSFGTGGKKTQYF. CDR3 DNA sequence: TGTGCCAGCAGTTTTGGGACAGGGGGCAAAAAGACCCAGTACTTC.

The CDR3 here is CASSHRTGGAGRGNEQFF. CDR3 DNA: TGTGCCAGCAGCCATAGGACAGGGGGCGCCGGCCGGGGCAATGAGCAGTTCTTC. The V call is TRBV4-2, the J call TRBJ2-1; 11 bases agree with TRBD1. The V segment lost 3 bases and the J segment 6 bases; nucleotides outside the gene matches: 13. This CDR3 comprises 18 residues. Germline lookup yields CDR1 LGHNA and CDR2 YNFKEQ.

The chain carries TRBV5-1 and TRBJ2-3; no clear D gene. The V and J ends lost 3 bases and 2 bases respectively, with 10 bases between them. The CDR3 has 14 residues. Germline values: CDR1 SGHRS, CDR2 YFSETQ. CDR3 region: CASSWAFSTDTQYF. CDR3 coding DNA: TGCGCCAGCAGCTGGGCCTTCTCCACAGATACGCAGTATTTT.

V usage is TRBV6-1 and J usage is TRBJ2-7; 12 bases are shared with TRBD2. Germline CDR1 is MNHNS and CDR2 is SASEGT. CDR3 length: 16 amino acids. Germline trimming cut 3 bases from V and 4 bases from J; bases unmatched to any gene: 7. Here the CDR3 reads CASSDGLAGWSYEQYF. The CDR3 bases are TGTGCCAGCAGTGATGGACTAGCGGGATGGAGTTACGAGCAGTACTTC.

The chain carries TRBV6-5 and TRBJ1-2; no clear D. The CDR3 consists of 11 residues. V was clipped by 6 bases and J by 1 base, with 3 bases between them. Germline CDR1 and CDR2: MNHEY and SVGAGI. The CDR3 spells CASSNNYGYTF. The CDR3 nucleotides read TGTGCCAGCAGCAATAACTATGGCTACACCTTC.

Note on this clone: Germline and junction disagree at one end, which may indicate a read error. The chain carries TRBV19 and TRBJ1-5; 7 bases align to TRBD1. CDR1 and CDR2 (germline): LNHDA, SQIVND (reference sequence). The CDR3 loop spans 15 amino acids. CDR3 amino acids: CASSISGQSSQPQHF. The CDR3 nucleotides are TGTGCCAGTAGTATCTCGGGACAGAGCAGTCAGCCCCAGCATTTT.

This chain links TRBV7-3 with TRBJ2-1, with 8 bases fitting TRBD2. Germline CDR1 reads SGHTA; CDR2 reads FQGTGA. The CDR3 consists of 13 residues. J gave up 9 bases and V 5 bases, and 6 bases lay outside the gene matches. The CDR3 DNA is TGTGCCAGCAGCGCGACTAGCGTCACTGAGCAGTTCTTC. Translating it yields CASSATSVTEQFF.

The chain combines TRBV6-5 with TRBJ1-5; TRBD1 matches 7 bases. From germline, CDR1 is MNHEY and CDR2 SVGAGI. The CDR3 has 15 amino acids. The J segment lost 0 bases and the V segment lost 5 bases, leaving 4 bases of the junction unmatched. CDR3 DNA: TGTGCCAGCAGTAGGGGACAGTATAGCAATCAGCCCCAGCATTTT. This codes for CASSRGQYSNQPQHF.

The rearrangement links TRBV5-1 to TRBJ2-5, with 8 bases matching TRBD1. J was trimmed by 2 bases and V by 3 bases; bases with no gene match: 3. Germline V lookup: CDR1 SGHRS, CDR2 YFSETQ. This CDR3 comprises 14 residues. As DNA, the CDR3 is TGCGCCAGCAGCTCCGGGACAGGTCAAGAGACCCAGTACTTC. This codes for CASSSGTGQETQYF.

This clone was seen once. The CDR3 here is CASSPGFRGQYTEAFF. Written as DNA, the CDR3 is TGTGCCAGCAGCCCAGGGTTTAGGGGACAGTACACTGAAGCTTTCTTT. The chain carries TRBV7-6 and TRBJ1-1, with 7 bases identical to TRBD1. Trimming at V came to 5 bases and at J to 3 bases, leaving 12 bases not matched to a gene. From germline, CDR1 is SGHVS and CDR2 FNYEAQ. The CDR3 loop spans 16 amino acids.

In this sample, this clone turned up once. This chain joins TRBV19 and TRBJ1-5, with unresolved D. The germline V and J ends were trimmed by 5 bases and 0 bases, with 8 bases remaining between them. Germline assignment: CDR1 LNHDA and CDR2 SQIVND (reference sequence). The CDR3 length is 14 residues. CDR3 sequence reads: CASSWADSNQPQHF. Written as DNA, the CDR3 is TGTGCCAGTAGTTGGGCGGATAGCAATCAGCCCCAGCATTTT.

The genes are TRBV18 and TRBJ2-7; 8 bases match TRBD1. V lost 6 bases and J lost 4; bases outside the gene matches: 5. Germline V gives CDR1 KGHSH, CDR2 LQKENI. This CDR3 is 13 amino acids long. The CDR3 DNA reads TGTGCCAGCTCGCCAGGGGGCTTTTACGAGCAGTACTTC. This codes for CASSPGGFYEQYF.

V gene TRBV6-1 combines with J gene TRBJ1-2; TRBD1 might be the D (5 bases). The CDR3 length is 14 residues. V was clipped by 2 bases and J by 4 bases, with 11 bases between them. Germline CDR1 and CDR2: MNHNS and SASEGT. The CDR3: CASSEMQGAYGYTF. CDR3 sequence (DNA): TGTGCCAGCAGTGAAATGCAGGGAGCCTATGGCTACACCTTC.

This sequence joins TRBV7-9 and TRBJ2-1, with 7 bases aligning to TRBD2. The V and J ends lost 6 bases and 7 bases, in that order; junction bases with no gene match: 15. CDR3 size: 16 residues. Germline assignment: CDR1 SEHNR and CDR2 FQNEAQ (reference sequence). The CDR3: CASRLRPDGGLNEQFF. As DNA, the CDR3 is TGTGCCAGCAGACTTAGGCCCGACGGGGGGTTGAATGAGCAGTTCTTC.

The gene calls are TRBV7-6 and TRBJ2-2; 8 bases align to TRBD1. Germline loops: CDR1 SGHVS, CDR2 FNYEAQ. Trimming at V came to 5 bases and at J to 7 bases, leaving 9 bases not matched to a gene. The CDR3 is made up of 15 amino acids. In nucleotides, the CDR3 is TGTGCCAGCAGCCGCGACAGGGGAAAGGTCGGGGAGCTGTTTTTT. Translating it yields CASSRDRGKVGELFF.

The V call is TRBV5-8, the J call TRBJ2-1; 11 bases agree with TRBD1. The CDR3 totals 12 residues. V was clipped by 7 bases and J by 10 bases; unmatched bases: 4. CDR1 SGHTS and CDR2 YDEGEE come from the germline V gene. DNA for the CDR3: TGTGCCAGCGGGACAGGGGGTCGGGAGCAGTTCTTC. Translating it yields CASGTGGREQFF.

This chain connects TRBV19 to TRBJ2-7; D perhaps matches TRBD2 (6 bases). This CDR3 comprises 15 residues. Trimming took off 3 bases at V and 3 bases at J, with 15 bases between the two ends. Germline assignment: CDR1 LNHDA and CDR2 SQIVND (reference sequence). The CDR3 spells CASSIRDQGGYEQYF. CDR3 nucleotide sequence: TGTGCCAGTAGTATTCGAGACCAGGGAGGCTACGAGCAGTACTTC.

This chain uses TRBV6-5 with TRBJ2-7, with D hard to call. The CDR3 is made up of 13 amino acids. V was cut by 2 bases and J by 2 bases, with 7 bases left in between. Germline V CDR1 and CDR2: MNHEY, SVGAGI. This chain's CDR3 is CASSYRRAYEQYF. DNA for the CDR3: TGTGCCAGCAGTTACCGCCGCGCCTACGAGCAGTACTTC.

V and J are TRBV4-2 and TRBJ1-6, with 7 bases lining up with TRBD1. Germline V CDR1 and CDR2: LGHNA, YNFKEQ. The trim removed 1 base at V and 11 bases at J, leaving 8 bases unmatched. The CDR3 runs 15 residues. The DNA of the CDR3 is TGTGCCAGCAGCCAAGCGAGGGGGCTTGGGACACCCCTCCACTTT. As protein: CASSQARGLGTPLHF.

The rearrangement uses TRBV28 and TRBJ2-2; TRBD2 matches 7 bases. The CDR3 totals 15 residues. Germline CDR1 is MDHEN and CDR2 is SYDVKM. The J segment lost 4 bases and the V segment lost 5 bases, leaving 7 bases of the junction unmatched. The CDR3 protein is CASSTRRTSTGELFF. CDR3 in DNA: TGTGCCAGCAGTACCCGAAGGACTAGCACCGGGGAGCTGTTTTTT.

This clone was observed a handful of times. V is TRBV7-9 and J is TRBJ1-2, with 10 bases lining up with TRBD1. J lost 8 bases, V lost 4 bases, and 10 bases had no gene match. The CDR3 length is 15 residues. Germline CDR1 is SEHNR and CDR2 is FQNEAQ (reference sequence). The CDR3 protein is CASSSGTGELGGYTF. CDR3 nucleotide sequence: TGTGCCAGCAGCTCCGGGACAGGGGAGCTAGGGGGCTACACCTTC.

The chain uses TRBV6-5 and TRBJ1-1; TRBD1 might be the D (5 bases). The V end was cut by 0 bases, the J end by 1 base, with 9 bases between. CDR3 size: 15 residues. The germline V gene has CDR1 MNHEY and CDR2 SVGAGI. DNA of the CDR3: TGTGCCAGCAGTTACTCGGGGCAGGGGAACACTGAAGCTTTCTTT. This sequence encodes CASSYSGQGNTEAFF.

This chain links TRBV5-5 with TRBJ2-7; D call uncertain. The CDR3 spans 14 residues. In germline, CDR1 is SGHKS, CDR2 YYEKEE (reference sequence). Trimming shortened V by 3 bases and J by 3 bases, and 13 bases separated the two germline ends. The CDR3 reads CASSYQPIDYEQYF. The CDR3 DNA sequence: TGTGCCAGCAGCTACCAGCCTATCGACTACGAGCAGTACTTC.

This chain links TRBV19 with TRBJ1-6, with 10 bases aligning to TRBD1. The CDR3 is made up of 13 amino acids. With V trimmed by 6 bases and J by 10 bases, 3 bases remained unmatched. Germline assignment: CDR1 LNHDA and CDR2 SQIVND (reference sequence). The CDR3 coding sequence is TGTGCCAGTAGAGACAGGGGGCGATCACCCCTCCACTTT. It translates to CASRDRGRSPLHF.

The chain's CDR3 is CASSQVPGQGTYEQYF. The CDR3 nucleotides are TGCGCCAGCAGCCAAGTACCGGGACAGGGAACCTACGAGCAGTACTTC. This chain uses TRBV4-1 with TRBJ2-7; 9 nucleotides line up with TRBD1. The CDR3 runs to 16 residues. With V trimmed by 1 base and J by 2 bases, 6 bases remained unmatched. CDR1 is MGHRA and CDR2 is YSYEKL in the germline V gene.

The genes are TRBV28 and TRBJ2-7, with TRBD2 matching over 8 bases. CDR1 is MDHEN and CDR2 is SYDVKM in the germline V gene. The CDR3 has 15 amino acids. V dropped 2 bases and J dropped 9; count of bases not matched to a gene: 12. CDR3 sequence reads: CASSLQAGALTMQYF. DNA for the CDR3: TGTGCCAGCAGTTTACAAGCGGGAGCTTTAACGATGCAGTACTTC.

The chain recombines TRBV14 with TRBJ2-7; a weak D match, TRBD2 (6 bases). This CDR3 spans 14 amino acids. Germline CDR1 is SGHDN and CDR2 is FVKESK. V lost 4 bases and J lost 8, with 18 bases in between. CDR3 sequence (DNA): TGTGCCAGCAGCCTTGCGGGAACCACTTTCAAGCAGTACTTC. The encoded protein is CASSLAGTTFKQYF.

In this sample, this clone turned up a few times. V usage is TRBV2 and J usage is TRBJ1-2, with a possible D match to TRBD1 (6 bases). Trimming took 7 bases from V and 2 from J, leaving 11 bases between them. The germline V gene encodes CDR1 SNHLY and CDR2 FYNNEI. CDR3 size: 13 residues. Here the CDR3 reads CASNHRENYGYTF. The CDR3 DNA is TGTGCCAGCAACCACAGGGAGAACTATGGCTACACCTTC.

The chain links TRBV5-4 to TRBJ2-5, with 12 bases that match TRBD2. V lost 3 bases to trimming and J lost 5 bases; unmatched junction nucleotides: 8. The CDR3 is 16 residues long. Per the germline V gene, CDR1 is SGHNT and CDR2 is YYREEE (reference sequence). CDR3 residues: CASSSTGLAGGETQYF. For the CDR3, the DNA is TGTGCCAGCAGCTCTACCGGCCTAGCGGGAGGGGAGACCCAGTACTTC.

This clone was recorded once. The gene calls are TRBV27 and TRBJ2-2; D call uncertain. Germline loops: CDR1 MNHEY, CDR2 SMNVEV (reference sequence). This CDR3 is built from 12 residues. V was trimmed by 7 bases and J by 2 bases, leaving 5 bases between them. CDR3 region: CASKFNTGELFF. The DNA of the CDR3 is TGTGCCAGCAAGTTTAACACCGGGGAGCTGTTTTTT.